Listed below are T cell receptor beta chains from one sample, sequenced in a study of chemoradiotherapy in HPV16-positive cancers. Method: immunoSEQ multiplex PCR; TCRdb's copy keeps in-frame clones and lacks some. The sample carries some 70,000 clones, 85% to 90% recorded once. The starting material was blood, obtained from a patient who underwent chemoradiotherapy. The receptors stem from a human donor with HPV-associated anogenital cancer. Both conserved end residues are part of each CDR3. A D gene is named only where the DNA matches it firmly. The size entry is marked missing in some rows and otherwise reads once, few, many or a size class.

TRBJ2-2 | TRBD2 | - | TRBV7-6 | TGTGCCAGCAGCTTAGAGGGGGCCGGGACTAGCGGTACCGGGGAGCTGTTTTTT | CASSLEGAGTSGTGELFF
TRBJ1-1 | - | few | TRBV29-1 | TGCAGCGTTGAGGAGTCAGTAGGCGAAGCTTTCTTT | CSVEESVGEAFF
TRBJ2-1 | - | - | TRBV29-1 | TGCAGCGGTAATTATTTATCCTACAATGAGCAGTTCTTC | CSGNYLSYNEQFF
TRBJ1-5 | - | - | TRBV6-6 | TGTGCCAGCAGTTACTTAATGACAGAGAGCCAGCCCCAGCATTTT | CASSYLMTESQPQHF
TRBJ1-1 | - | - | TRBV7-9 | TGTGCCAGCAGCTTTGGTATGAACACTGAAGCTTTCTTT | CASSFGMNTEAFF
TRBJ2-7 | TRBD2 | - | TRBV6-6 | TGTGCCAGCAGTCTAGCGGGAGCCTACGAGCAGTACTTC | CASSLAGAYEQYF
TRBJ1-5 | - | - | TRBV28 | TGTGCCAGCAGTTGGGGCAATCAGCCCCAGCATTTT | CASSWGNQPQHF
TRBJ2-7 | - | - | TRBV6-5 | TGTGCCAGCAATCCCGGACGTTTTATCTCCTACGAGCAGTACTTC | CASNPGRFISYEQYF
TRBJ1-1 | - | - | TRBV9 | TGTGCCAGCAGCTCCGCCCCCGGGTCTGAAGCTTTCTTT | CASSSAPGSEAFF
TRBJ1-2 | - | - | TRBV28 | TGTGCCAGCAGCCCAGATAGGGTCCGCAACTATGGCTACACCTTC | CASSPDRVRNYGYTF
TRBJ1-1 | - | once | TRBV6-1 | TGTGCCAGCAGTGTGAGACCGTTAGAGAACACTGAAGCTTTCTTT | CASSVRPLENTEAFF
TRBJ2-1 | TRBD2 | - | TRBV6-4 | TGTGCCAGCAGTGACGGGCGGGGGGGCCTATACAATGAGCAGTTCTTC | CASSDGRGGLYNEQFF
TRBJ1-2 | - | - | TRBV5-6 | TGTGCCAGCAGCCGGGACTATGGCTACACCTTC | CASSRDYGYTF
TRBJ2-1 | TRBD2 | - | TRBV7-9 | TGTGCCAGCAGGTTTACTAGCGGGAGACGGGATGAGCAGTTCTTC | CASRFTSGRRDEQFF
TRBJ1-1 | - | - | TRBV10-3 | TGTGCCATCAGTGAGTCCGAGGGCTTGAACACTGAAGCTTTCTTT | CAISESEGLNTEAFF
TRBJ1-1 | - | - | TRBV10-2 | TGCGCCAGCGCAGGGGTAAACCTTATGAACACTGAAGCTTTCTTT | CASAGVNLMNTEAFF
TRBJ1-1 | - | - | TRBV11-2 | TGTGCCAGCAGCACAGATGTCAGGAACACTGAAGCTTTCTTT | CASSTDVRNTEAFF
TRBJ2-4 | TRBD1 | - | TRBV20-1 | TGCAGAACGGGACAGGGGAACATTCAGTACTTC | CRTGQGNIQYF